This T cell receptor (beta chain) was found in a study of cytomegalovirus exposure and HLA in healthy donors. Concerning this clone: Its matching antigen is unknown.

Method: immunoSEQ multiplex PCR; TCRdb's copy keeps in-frame clones and lacks some. This table holds 99,000 or so clones, 70% to 90% found once. The CDR3 has 14 residues. Germline CDR1 and CDR2: SQVTM and ANQGSEA. The ends were cut back, 3 bases at V and 2 bases at J, with 12 bases in the middle. Study outcomes and limitations: 150 to 200 TCR beta chains were listed as cytomegalovirus-associated. According to a subsequent analysis, TCR clusters from the first cohort were inclined to appear together in the 120 or so validation repertoires. The CMV antigen specificity of a few CMV-associated chains was confirmed through in vitro analysis.

Material for sequencing was PBMCs. The sequence was obtained from a woman between 18 and 29 years old in good health and CMV-seropositive. This rearrangement joins TRBV29-1 to TRBJ2-3, with D perhaps TRBD2 (6 bases). In nucleotides, the CDR3 is TGCAGCGTTGATATGGGACTCGCCACAGATACGCAGTATTTT. Translating it yields CSVDMGLATDTQYF.